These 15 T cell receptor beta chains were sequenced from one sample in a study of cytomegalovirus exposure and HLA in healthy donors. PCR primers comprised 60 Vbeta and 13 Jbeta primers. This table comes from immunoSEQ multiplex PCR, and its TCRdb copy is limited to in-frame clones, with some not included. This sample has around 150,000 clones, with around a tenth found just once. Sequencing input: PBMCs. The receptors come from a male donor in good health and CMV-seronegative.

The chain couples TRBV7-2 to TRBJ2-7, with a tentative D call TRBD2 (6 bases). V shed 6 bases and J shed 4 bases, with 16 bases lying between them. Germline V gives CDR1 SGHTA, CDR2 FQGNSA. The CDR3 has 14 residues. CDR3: CASSRGGPRYEQYF. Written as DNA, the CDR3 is TGTGCCAGCAGTCGCGGAGGGCCTCGGTACGAGCAGTACTTC.

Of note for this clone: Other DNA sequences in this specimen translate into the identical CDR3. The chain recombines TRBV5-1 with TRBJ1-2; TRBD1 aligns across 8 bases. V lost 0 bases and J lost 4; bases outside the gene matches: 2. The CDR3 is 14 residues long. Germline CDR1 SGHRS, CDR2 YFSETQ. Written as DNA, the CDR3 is TGCGCCAGCAGCTTGGAAGGACAGGGCTATGGCTACACCTTC. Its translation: CASSLEGQGYGYTF. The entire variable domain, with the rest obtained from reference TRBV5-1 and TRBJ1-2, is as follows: KAGVTQTPRYLIKTRGQQVTLSCSPISGHRSVSWYQQTPGQGLQFLFEYFSETQRNKGNFPGRFSGRQFSNSRSEMNVSTLELGDSALYLCASSLEGQGYGYTFGSGTRLTVV.

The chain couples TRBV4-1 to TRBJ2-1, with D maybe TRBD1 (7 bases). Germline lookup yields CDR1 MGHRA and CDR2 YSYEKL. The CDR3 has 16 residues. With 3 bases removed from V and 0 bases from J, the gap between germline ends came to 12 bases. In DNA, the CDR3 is TGCGCCAGCAGCCATTGGCGGGACAGCTCCTACAATGAGCAGTTCTTC. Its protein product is CASSHWRDSSYNEQFF.

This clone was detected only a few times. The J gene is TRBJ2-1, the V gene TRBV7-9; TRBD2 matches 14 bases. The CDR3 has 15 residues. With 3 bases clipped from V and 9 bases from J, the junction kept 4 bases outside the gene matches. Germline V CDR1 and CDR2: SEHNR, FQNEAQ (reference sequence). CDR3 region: CASSLTSGRETEQFF. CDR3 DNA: TGTGCCAGCAGCTTGACTAGCGGGAGGGAGACTGAGCAGTTCTTC.

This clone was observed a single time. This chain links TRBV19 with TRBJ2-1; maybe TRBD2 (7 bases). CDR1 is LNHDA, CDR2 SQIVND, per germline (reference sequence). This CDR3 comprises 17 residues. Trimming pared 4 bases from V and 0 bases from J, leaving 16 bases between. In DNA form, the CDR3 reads TGTGCCAGTAGTACCCTGGGGGCGGGGGTCTCCTACAATGAGCAGTTCTTC. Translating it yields CASSTLGAGVSYNEQFF.

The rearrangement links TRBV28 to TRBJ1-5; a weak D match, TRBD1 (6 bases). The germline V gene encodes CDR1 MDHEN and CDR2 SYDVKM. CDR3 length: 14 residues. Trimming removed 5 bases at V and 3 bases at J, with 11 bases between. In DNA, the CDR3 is TGTGCCAGCAGTCACGACAGGTTCAATCAGCCCCAGCATTTT. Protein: CASSHDRFNQPQHF.

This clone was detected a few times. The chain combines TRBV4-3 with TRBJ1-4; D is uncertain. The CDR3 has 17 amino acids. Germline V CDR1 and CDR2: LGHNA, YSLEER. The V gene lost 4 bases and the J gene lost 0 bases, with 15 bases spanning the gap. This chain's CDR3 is CASSPTLTKATNEKLFF. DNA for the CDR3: TGCGCCAGCAGCCCGACCTTGACAAAGGCAACTAATGAAAAACTGTTTTTT.

CDR3: CASSLRQGNTEAFF. The CDR3 region has the DNA TGTGCCAGCAGTTTAAGGCAGGGAAACACTGAAGCTTTCTTT. V usage is TRBV27 and J usage is TRBJ1-1, with D possibly matching TRBD1 (5 bases). The CDR3 is 14 amino acids. The germline CDR1 and CDR2 sequences are MNHEY and SMNVEV (reference sequence). Trimming stripped 2 bases from V and 2 bases from J, with 9 bases between.

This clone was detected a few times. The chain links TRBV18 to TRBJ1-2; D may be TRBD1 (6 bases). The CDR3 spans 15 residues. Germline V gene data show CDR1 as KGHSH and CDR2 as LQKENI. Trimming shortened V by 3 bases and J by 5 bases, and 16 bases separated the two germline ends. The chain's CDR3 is CASSPRQAVLYGYTF. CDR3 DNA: TGTGCCAGCTCACCGAGACAGGCTGTTCTTTATGGCTACACCTTC.

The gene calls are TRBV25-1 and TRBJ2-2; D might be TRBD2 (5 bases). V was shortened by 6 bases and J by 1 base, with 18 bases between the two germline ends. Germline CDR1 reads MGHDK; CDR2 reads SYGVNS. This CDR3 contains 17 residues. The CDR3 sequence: CASSAFGAGMNTGELFF. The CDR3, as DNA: TGTGCCAGCAGCGCCTTCGGTGCGGGTATGAACACCGGGGAGCTGTTTTTT.

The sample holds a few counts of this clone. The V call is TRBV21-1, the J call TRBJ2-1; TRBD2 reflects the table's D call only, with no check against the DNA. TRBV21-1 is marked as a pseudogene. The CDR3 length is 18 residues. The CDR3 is CASSTPWTSGSSYNEQFF. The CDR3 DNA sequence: TGTGCCAGCAGCACCCCATGGACTAGCGGGAGTTCCTACAATGAGCAGTTCTTC.

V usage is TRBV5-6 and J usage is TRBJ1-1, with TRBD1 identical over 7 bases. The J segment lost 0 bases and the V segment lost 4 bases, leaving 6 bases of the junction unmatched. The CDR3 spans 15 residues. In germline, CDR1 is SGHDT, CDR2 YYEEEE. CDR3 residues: CASSPTGTLNTEAFF. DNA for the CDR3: TGTGCCAGCAGCCCGACAGGGACCTTGAACACTGAAGCTTTCTTT.

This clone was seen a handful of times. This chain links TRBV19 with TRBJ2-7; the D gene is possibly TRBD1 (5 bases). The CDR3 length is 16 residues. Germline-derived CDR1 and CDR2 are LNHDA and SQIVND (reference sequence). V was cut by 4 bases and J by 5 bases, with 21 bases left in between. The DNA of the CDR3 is TGTGCCAGTAGTAACCCCCTTGGATACAGGTCGAACGAGCAGTACTTC. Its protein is CASSNPLGYRSNEQYF.

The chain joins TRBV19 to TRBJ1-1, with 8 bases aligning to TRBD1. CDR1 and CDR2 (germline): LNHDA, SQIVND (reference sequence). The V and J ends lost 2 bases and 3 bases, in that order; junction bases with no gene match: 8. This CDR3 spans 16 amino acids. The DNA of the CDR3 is TGTGCCAGTAGTATACTCTTCGGGACAGGCCACACTGAAGCTTTCTTT. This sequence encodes CASSILFGTGHTEAFF. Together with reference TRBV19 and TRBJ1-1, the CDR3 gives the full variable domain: DGGITQSPKYLFRKEGQNVTLSCEQNLNHDAMYWYRQDPGQGLRLIYYSQIVNDFQKGDIAEGYSVSREKKESFPLTVTSAQKNPTAFYLCASSILFGTGHTEAFFGQGTRLTVV.

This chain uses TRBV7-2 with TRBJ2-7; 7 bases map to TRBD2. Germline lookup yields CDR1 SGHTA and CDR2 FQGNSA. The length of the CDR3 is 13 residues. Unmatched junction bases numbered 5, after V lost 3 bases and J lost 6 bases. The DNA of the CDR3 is TGTGCCAGCAGCTTGGGGGGGGACGGCGAGCAGTACTTC. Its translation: CASSLGGDGEQYF. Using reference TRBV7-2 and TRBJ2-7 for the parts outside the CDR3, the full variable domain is GAGVSQSPSNKVTEKGKDVELRCDPISGHTALYWYRQSLGQGLEFLIYFQGNSAPDKSGLPSDRFSAERTGGSVSTLTIQRTQQEDSAVYLCASSLGGDGEQYFGPGTRLTVT.